This TCR beta chain was recorded in a study of cytomegalovirus exposure and HLA in healthy donors. Notes on the study in general: The authors later found most CMV-associated TCR beta chains appeared HLA-restricted.

Trimming removed 0 bases from V and 6 bases from J, with 9 bases in between. From germline, CDR1 is SQVTM and CDR2 ANQGSEA. There are 13 residues in the CDR3. With respect to this clone: Its matching antigen is unknown.

60 Vbeta and 13 Jbeta primers were used in PCR. Clones were read by immunoSEQ multiplex PCR, and TCRdb kept only the in-frame ones, dropping some. The sample includes some 170,000 clones, around 80% of them seen just once. The chain recombines TRBV29-1 with TRBJ2-4; no definite D call. Sequenced sample: PBMCs. The source is a man between 40 and 49 years old in good health and CMV-seronegative. DNA of the CDR3: TGCAGCGTTGAAGATGAACTGCTAAACATTCAGTACTTC. It yields the protein CSVEDELLNIQYF.